This T cell receptor beta chain appears in the sequencing data of a study of shared clonotypes between healthy human individuals (TCRdb year 2020). Turning to the overall study: The cohort included a few men and a couple of women between 18 and 49 years of age. For each donor, three plates each were used for CD4 naive and CD4 memory, two plates were used for CD8 naive, and one plate was used for CD8 memory. To increase sequencing depth and limit assay-specific biases, TCR repertoire library preparation and sequencing were carried out by different laboratories using diverse techniques. The study deeply sequenced blood TCR repertoires of about 5 healthy adults to estimate repertoire size and the extent of clonotype sharing between individuals. Each donor's leukapheresis produced roughly between roughly 0.94 and 9.5 billion PBMCs. What the study reported, not specific to this receptor: The genetic and exposure-history diversity represented was limited by the small number of donors. Naive subsets generally had larger estimated clonotype richness than memory subsets did. About 5% of naive CD4, 3.5% of naive CD8, 2.3% of memory CD4, and approximately 0.4% of memory CD8 clonotypes were shared across a few donors. Clonotypes shared by all four sorted-subset donors showed higher generation probabilities than non-shared clonotypes. Even with the large sequencing depth, rarefaction of the sorted-subset datasets indicated that sequencing was incomplete. Pairwise subsampling indicated that sequencing depth was expected to affect the degree of clonotype sharing among donors. Only blood was sampled, and tissue TCR repertoires likely differ from those in blood.

Using the deep immunoSEQ assay, multiplex PCR amplified TCR CDR3 regions from genomic DNA. Extracted genomic DNA from each cell subset was spread evenly across all wells of several immunoSEQ 96-well plates, with each plate serving as a replicate. For sorted subsets, roughly 200 ng genomic DNA, equal to tens of thousands of T cell genomes, was loaded into each replicate PCR. Purified libraries were quantified with a Qubit 3.0 fluorometer, sized on a Bioanalyzer 2100, and re-quantified with the KAPA Library Quantification kit. Every immunoSEQ 96-well plate was sequenced on a separate single-read 150-cycle Illumina NextSeq 550 flow cell. As for the authors' bioinformatics: The immunoSEQ output contained only junctional sequences without quality scores, so filtering could not match that applied to full-length reads. To assign V/J genes and CDR3, sequences were annotated against IMGT germline references using PyIR, a Python wrapper for IgBLAST v1.9. Any read was removed if the V/J assignment was weak (E-value above 1e-6), the CDR3 was missing, or the read contained stop codons, out-of-frame junctions, or ambiguous translated residues. V3J clonotypes were defined by identical inferred V gene, J gene, and CDR3 amino acid sequence. The percentage overlap between two repertoires was calculated by dividing the number of shared unique clonotypes by the size of the smaller repertoire. Richness of each repertoire was evaluated using RTK rarefaction, the Chao1 estimator, and Recon v2.1 estimates of unobserved clonotypes. OLGA was used to compute generation probabilities for all TCRbeta clonotypes that the gDNA method yielded from a few donors. TCRdb mirrors the immuneACCESS table, restricted to in-frame sequences. Some clones are absent from its copies; in checked studies, under half trace to an unresolved V gene, and the reason for the others is unknown. The D gene and trimming were derived from the DNA, and the V and J assignments and clone size from that table. The sample yields about 2,500,000 clones; around nine tenths were counted once. Clones ranked in the top ten supply around 0.15% of the sample.

In the case of this clone: Its antigen is currently not known. The record has no base qualities; no much larger clone is one base away.

The donors were healthy, HIV-negative adults with no recently reported acute infections or vaccinations. Only Caucasian adults living in Nashville, Tennessee, USA were represented among the donors. CD4+ T cells were enriched by magnetic negative selection; naive cells were then positively selected on CD45RA, and the negative fraction formed the memory subset. Blood was obtained by leukapheresis, after which PBMCs were separated by Ficoll-Histopaque density gradient centrifugation and cryopreserved in liquid nitrogen vapor phase. Analytical flow cytometry was used to check the purity and quantity of every magnetically sorted T cell population. Genomic DNA was isolated from each sorted fraction and quantified by UV absorbance on a Nanodrop 2000c. Sequenced material: naive CD4+ T cells sorted from blood. This sample's cell subset or site label indicates: CD45RA+ positively selected. The sequence was obtained from a man aged 18 to 30 in good health.

In nucleotide form, the sequence is TGTGCCTTGACAGGGGGCCGGAAAACAGATACGCAGTATTTT. This codes for CALTGGRKTDTQYF. This receptor chain uses TRBV30 and TRBJ2-3, with 10 bases aligning to TRBD1. After removal of 7 bases from V and 3 bases from J, the junction retains 7 bases not matched to a gene. Via the germline V gene (reference sequence), CDR1 is GTSNPN and CDR2 SVGIG. The CDR3 sequence holds 14 residues, the cysteine and phenylalanine included. Of all the DNA, just the CDR3 is kept, 42 bases in frame from base 1.